This T cell receptor (beta chain) was recorded in a study of T cells in Graves' hyperthyroidism and ophthalmopathy. RNA transcripts served as the template for amplifying TCR beta CDR3 regions. Initially, a first-round RT-PCR of the TCR CDR3 employed the HTBI primer set. TCRdb fed the multiplex PCR reads into MiXCR, producing one record per CDR3 protein. The sample has about 760,000 distinct CDR3 sequences, just over 35% seen once. Exclusion of patients followed from uncontrolled infection, other autoimmune disease, pregnancy or lactation. At least ten counts were recorded for this clonotype. The V end was cut by 5 bases, the J end by 9 bases, with 22 bases between. The CDR3 covers 15 residues. Germline lookup yields CDR1 SGHTA and CDR2 FQGNSA.

Sample: blood. The sequence was obtained from a woman aged 40 to 49 with Graves' hyperthyroidism. The chain recombines TRBV7-2 with TRBJ1-2; D gene ambiguous. The CDR3: CASSPWRDNPRRYTF. The DNA of the CDR3 is TGTGCCAGCAGCCCCTGGCGAGACAACCCTCGCCGCTACACCTTC. The variable domain in full, with the rest retrieved from reference TRBV7-2 and TRBJ1-2, is GAGVSQSPSNKVTEKGKDVELRCDPISGHTALYWYRQSLGQGLEFLIYFQGNSAPDKSGLPSDRFSAERTGGSVSTLTIQRTQQEDSAVYLCASSPWRDNPRRYTFGSGTRLTVV.